Detailed here is one T cell receptor (beta chain). Its matching antigen is unknown. Clones were read by immunoSEQ multiplex PCR, and TCRdb kept only the in-frame ones, dropping some. This table holds 150,000 to 200,000 clones, over 85% found once. The sample originates from a study of T cell responses to AZD1222 COVID-19 vaccine. For the study at large: It was second doses at about 4 or about 12 weeks that were pooled.

Unmatched junction bases numbered 13, after V lost 6 bases and J lost 5 bases. Germline assignment: CDR1 MNHNY and CDR2 SVGAGI (reference sequence). This CDR3 is built from 19 residues. General study findings and limits: Unmutated regions of variants are reportedly targeted by nearly half of spike-specific TCRs.

The V and J genes are TRBV6-6 and TRBJ2-1; 16 nucleotides line up with TRBD2. The receptor comes from an adult in good health. The input for sequencing was peripheral blood, taken on day 0 of AZD1222 vaccination. CDR3 bases: TGTGCCAGCAGCTATCGACCGGGACTAGCGGGAGGGTCTCACAATGAGCAGTTCTTC. It is translated as CASSYRPGLAGGSHNEQFF.